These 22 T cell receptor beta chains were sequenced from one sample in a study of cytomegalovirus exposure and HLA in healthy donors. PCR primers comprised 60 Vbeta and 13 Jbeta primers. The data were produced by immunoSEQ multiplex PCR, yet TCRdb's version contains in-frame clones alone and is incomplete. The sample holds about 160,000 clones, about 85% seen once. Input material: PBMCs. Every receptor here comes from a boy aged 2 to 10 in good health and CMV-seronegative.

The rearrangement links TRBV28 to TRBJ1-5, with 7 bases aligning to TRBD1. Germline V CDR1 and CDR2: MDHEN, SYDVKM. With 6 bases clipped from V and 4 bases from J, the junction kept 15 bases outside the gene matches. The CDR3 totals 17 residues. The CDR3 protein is CASSQGPGQRFNQPQHF. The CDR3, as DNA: TGTGCCAGCAGCCAGGGTCCGGGACAGAGATTTAATCAGCCCCAGCATTTT.

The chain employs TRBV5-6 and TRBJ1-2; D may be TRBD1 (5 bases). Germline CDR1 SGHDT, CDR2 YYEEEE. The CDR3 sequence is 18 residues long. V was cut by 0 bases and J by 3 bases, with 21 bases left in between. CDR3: CASSLEFREGSSDYGYTF. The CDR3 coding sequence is TGTGCCAGCAGCTTGGAGTTCAGGGAAGGGTCGTCGGACTATGGCTACACCTTC.

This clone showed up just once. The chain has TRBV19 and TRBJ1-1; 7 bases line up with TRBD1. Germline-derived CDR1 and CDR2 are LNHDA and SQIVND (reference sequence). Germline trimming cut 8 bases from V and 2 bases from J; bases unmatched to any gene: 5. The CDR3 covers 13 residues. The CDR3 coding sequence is TGTGCCAGTTCCCGGGACAGAAACACTGAAGCTTTCTTT. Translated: CASSRDRNTEAFF. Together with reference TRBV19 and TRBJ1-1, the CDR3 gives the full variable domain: DGGITQSPKYLFRKEGQNVTLSCEQNLNHDAMYWYRQDPGQGLRLIYYSQIVNDFQKGDIAEGYSVSREKKESFPLTVTSAQKNPTAFYLCASSRDRNTEAFFGQGTRLTVV.

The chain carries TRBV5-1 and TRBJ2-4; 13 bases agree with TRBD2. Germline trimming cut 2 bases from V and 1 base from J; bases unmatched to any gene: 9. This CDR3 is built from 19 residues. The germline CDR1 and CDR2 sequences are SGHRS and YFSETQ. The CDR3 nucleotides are TGCGCCAGCAGCTTCCGGACTAGCGGGAGTCTATTGGCCAAAAACATTCAGTACTTC. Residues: CASSFRTSGSLLAKNIQYF.

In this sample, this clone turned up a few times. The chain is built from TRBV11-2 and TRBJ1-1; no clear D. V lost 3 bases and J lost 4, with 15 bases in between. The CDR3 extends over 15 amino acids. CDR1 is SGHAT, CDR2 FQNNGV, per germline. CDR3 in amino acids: CASSFAELLGTEAFF. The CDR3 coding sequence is TGTGCCAGCAGCTTTGCGGAACTGCTGGGCACTGAAGCTTTCTTT.

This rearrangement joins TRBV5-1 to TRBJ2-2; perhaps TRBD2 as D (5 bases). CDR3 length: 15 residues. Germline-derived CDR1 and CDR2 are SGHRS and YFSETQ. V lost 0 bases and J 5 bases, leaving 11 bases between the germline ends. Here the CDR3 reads CASSLELGWTGELFF. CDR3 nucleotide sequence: TGCGCCAGCAGCTTGGAACTAGGTTGGACCGGGGAGCTGTTTTTT.

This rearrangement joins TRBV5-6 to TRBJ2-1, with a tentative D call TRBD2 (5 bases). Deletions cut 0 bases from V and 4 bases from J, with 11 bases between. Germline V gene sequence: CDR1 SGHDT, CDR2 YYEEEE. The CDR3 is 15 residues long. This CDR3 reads CASSLGLGGYNEQFF. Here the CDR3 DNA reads TGTGCCAGCAGCTTGGGGCTTGGCGGGTACAATGAGCAGTTCTTC.

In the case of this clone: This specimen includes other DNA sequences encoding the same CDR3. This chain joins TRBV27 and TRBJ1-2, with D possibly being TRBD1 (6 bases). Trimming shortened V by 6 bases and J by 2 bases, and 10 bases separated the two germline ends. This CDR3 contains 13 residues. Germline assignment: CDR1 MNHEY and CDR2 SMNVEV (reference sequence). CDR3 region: CASSPTGNYGYTF. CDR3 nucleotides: TGTGCCAGCAGCCCAACAGGGAACTATGGCTACACCTTC.

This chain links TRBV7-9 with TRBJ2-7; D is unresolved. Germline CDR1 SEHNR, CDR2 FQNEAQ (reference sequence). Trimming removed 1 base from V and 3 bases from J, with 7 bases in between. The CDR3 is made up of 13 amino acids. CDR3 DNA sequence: TGTGCCAGCAGCTTAGACCCGGACTACGAGCAGTACGTC. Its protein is CASSLDPDYEQYV.

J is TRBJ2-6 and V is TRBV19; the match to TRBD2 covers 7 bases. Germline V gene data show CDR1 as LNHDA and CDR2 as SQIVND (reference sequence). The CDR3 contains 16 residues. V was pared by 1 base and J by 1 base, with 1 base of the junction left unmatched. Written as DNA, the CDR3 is TGTGCCAGTAGTATAGTAGCGGGTTCTGGGGCCAACGTCCTGACTTTC. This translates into CASSIVAGSGANVLTF.

CDR3 sequence (DNA): TGTGCCAGCAGCTTAATTCTAGCGGCGGGTAACGAGCAGTACTTC. Translated, it gives CASSLILAAGNEQYF. The V and J genes are TRBV7-9 and TRBJ2-7; 7 bases are a match to TRBD2. The J segment lost 5 bases and the V segment lost 2 bases, leaving 9 bases of the junction unmatched. Germline V CDR1 and CDR2: SEHNR, FQNEAQ (reference sequence). The CDR3 is 15 amino acids.

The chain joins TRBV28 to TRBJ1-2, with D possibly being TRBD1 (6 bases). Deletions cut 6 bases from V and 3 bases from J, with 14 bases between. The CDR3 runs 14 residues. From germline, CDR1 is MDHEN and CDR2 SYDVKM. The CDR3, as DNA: TGTGCCAGCAGATTACAGGGAGGGGACTATGGCTACACCTTC. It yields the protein CASRLQGGDYGYTF.

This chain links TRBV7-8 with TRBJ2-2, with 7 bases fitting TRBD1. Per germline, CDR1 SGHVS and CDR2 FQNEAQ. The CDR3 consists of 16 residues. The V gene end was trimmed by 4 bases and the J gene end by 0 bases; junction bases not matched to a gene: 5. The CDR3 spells CASSSWDSANTGELFF. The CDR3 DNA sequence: TGTGCCAGCAGCTCCTGGGACAGTGCGAACACCGGGGAGCTGTTTTTT. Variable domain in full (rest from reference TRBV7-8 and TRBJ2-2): GAGVSQSPRYKVAKRGQDVALRCDPISGHVSLFWYQQALGQGPEFLTYFQNEAQLDKSGLPSDRFFAERPEGSVSTLKIQRTQQEDSAVYLCASSSWDSANTGELFFGEGSRLTVL.

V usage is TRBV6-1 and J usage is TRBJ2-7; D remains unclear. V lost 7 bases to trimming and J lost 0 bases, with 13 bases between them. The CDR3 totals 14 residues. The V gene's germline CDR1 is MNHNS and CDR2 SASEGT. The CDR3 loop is CASKEKRHSYEQYF. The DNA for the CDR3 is TGTGCCAGCAAGGAGAAGCGCCACTCCTACGAGCAGTACTTC.

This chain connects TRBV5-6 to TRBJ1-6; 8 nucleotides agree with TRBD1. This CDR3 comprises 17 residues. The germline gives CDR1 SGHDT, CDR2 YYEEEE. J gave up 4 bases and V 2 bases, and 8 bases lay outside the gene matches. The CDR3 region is CASSLFRDRTYNSPLHF. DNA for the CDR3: TGTGCCAGCAGCTTATTCCGGGACAGGACTTATAATTCACCCCTCCACTTT.

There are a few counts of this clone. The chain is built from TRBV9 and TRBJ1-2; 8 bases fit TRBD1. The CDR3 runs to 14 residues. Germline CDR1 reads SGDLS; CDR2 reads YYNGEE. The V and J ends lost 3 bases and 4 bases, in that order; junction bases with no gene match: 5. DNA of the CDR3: TGTGCCAGCAGCGCGGACAGGGTCGGCTATGGCTACACCTTC. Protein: CASSADRVGYGYTF.

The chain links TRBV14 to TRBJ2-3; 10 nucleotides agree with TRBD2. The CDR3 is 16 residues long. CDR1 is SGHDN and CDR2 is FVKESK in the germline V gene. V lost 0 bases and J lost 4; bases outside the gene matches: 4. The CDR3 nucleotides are TGTGCCAGCAGCCAAGAATCAGCGGGGGGGGCAGATACGCAGTATTTT. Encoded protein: CASSQESAGGADTQYF.

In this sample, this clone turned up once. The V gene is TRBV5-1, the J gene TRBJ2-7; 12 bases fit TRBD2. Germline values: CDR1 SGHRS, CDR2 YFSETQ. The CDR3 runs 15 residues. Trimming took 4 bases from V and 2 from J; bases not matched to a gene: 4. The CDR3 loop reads CASSRGLAGTYEQYF. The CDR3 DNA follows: TGCGCCAGCAGCCGTGGACTAGCGGGGACCTACGAGCAGTACTTC.

The CDR3 bases are TGTGCCAGCTCAACAGGGGCTAGAGAAAAACTGTTTTTT. Translated, it gives CASSTGAREKLFF. The V gene is TRBV18, the J gene TRBJ1-4; 7 nucleotides agree with TRBD1. After removal of 5 bases from V and 8 bases from J, the junction contained 5 bases not matched to a gene. Looked up from germline, CDR1 is KGHSH and CDR2 is LQKENI. CDR3 length: 13 amino acids.

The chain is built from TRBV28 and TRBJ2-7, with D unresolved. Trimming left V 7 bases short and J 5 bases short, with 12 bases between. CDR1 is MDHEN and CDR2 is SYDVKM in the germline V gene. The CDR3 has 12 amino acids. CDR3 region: CASTSTSDEQYF. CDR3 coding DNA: TGTGCCAGCACCTCCACGAGCGACGAGCAGTACTTC.

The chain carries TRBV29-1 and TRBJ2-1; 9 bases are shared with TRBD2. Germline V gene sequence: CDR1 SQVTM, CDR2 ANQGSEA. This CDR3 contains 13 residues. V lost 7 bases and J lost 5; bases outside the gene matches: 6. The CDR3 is CSEGLAIDNEQFF. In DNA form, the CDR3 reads TGCAGCGAGGGACTAGCAATCGACAATGAGCAGTTCTTC.

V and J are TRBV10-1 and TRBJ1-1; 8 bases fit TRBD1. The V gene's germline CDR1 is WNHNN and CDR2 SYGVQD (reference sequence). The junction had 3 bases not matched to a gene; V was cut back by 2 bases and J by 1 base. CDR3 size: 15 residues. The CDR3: CASSEPGQENTEAFF. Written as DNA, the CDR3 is TGCGCCAGCAGTGAGCCGGGACAGGAGAACACTGAAGCTTTCTTT.